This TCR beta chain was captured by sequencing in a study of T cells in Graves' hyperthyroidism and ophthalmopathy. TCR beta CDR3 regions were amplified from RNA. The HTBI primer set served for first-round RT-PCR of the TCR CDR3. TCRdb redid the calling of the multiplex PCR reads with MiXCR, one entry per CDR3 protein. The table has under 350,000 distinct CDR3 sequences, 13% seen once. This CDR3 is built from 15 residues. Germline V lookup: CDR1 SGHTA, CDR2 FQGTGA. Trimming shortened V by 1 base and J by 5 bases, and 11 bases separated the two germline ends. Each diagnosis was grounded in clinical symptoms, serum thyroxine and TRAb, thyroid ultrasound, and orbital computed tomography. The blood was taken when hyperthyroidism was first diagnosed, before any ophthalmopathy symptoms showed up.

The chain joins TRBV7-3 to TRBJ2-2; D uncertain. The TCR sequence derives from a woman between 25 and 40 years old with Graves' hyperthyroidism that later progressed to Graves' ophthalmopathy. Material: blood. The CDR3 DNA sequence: TGTGCCAGCAGCTTAATGGGCTTGACAACCGGGGAGCTGTTTTTT. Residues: CASSLMGLTTGELFF.